This T cell receptor beta chain was recovered during a study of shared clonotypes between healthy human individuals. About the research overall: Donors had three CD4 naive, three CD4 memory, two CD8 naive and one CD8 memory plate apiece. The study, taken as a whole, reports: Unshared clonotypes carried lower generation probabilities than those common to all four donors. Four donors had about 5.1% of their naive CD4 clonotypes in common. Sequencing of the sorted subsets was shown by rarefaction to be incomplete despite large depth.

With regard to this clone: Its specificity is not known.

TCRdb's table, derived via immunoSEQ multiplex PCR, lists solely in-frame clones and lacks some. The repertoire holds nearly 1,000,000 clones, with over 60% as singletons. The germline V and J ends were trimmed by 1 base and 4 bases, with 8 bases remaining between them. The CDR3 runs to 14 residues. Germline loops: CDR1 SGHVS, CDR2 FQNEAQ. The TCR was taken from a man aged 18 to 30 in good health. The sequenced sample consisted of memory CD4+ T cells sorted from blood. Subset of the sample: CD45RA-negative fraction. The chain uses TRBV7-8 and TRBJ2-1; D gene uncertain. CDR3 in DNA: TGTGCCAGCAGCTTAGTCGGCGAGTACAATGAGCAGTTCTTC. It encodes CASSLVGEYNEQFF.